The sequence of this T cell receptor (beta chain) was determined in a study of cytomegalovirus exposure and HLA in healthy donors. General study points: In vitro confirmation showed a few CMV-associated chains to be CMV antigen specific.

TCRdb's copy holds only in-frame clones and misses some; the assay was immunoSEQ multiplex PCR. The table lists around 400,000 clones, 80% to 90% of them singletons. This clone appeared a single time. Antigen: not known. V was trimmed by 4 bases and J by 5 bases, leaving 28 bases between them. Per the germline V gene, CDR1 is SGHKS and CDR2 is YYEKEE (reference sequence). The CDR3 covers 18 residues. This sequence joins TRBV5-5 and TRBJ2-7; D unresolved. This TCR was recovered from a woman aged 18-30 years in good health and CMV-seronegative. The sequenced sample was PBMCs. The CDR3 sequence is CASSPIYKSRGRLHEQYF. The DNA of the CDR3 is TGTGCCAGCAGCCCAATTTACAAAAGCAGAGGTAGGCTACACGAGCAGTACTTC. The variable domain in full, completed from reference TRBV5-5 and TRBJ2-7, reads DAGVTQSPTHLIKTRGQQVTLRCSPISGHKSVSWYQQVLGQGPQFIFQYYEKEERGRGNFPDRFSARQFPNYSSELNVNALLLGDSALYLCASSPIYKSRGRLHEQYFGPGTRLTVT.